The following is a T cell receptor (beta chain) sequence with its context. The antigen is unknown. In nominal health when sampled, donors likely had unrecorded immune exposures nonetheless. The source of the sample is a study of cytomegalovirus exposure and HLA in healthy donors. Overall study results and limits: An analysis done earlier found most TCR beta V segments productive about 87% or about 30% of the time.

Use of 60 Vbeta and 13 Jbeta primers characterized the PCR. Methods used by the authors: There were some 87 million unique TCR beta chains by a later count, and some 10 million of them were shared. The repertoire was sequenced with immunoSEQ multiplex PCR; TCRdb's copy has only in-frame clones and lacks some. For V, J and clone size, that table is used; D and trimming come from the DNA. The sample gives about 130,000 clones, around four fifths of which show up once; roughly 20% is in the top ten. CDR1 is MDHEN, CDR2 SYDVKM, per germline. Between the trimmed V and J ends, which lost 6 bases and 6 bases, there was a span of 15 bases. The CDR3 covers 13 residues.

This rearrangement joins TRBV28 to TRBJ2-7; D not resolved. Sequencing used PBMCs. This TCR was sampled from a young man in good health and CMV-seropositive. The CDR3 sequence: CASSPWAVLEQYF. The CDR3 bases are TGTGCCAGCAGCCCTTGGGCAGTCCTCGAGCAGTACTTC.